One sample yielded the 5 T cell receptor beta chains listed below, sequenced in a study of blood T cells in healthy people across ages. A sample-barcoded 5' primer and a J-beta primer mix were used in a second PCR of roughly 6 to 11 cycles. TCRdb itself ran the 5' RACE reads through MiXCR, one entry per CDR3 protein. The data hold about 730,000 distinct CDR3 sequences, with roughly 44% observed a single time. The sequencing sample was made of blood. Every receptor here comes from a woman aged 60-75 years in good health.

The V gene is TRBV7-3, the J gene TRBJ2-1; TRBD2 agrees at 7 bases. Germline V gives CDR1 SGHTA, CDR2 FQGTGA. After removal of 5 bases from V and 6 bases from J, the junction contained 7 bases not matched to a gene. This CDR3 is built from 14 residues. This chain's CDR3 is CASSNGLELNEQFF. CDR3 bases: TGTGCCAGCAGCAACGGACTAGAGCTCAATGAGCAGTTCTTC.

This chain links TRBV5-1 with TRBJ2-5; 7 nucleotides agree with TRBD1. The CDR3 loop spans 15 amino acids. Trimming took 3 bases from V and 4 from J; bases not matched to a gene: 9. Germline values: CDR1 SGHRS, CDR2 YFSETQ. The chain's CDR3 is CASSSRQGEGETQYF. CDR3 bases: TGCGCCAGCAGCTCTCGACAGGGAGAGGGAGAGACCCAGTACTTC.

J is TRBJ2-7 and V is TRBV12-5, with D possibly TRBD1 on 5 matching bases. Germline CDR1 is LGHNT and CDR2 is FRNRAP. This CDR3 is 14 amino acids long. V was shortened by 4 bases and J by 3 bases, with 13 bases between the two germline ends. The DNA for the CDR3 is TGTGCTAGTGGTTCCCCAGGGAAGGGCTACGAGCAGTACTTC. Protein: CASGSPGKGYEQYF.

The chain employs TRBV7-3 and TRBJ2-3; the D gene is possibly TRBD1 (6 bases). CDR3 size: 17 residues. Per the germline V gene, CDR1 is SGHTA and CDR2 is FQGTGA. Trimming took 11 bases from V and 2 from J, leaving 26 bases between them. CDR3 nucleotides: TGTGCCTGCGGCTATATTCCGGGACAAGGTTACACAGATACGCAGTATTTT. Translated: CACGYIPGQGYTDTQYF. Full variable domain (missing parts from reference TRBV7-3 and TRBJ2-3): GAGVSQTPSNKVTEKGKYVELRCDPISGHTALYWYRQSLGQGPEFLIYFQGTGAADDSGLPNDRFFAVRPEGSVSTLKIQRTERGDSAVYLCACGYIPGQGYTDTQYFGPGTRLTVL.

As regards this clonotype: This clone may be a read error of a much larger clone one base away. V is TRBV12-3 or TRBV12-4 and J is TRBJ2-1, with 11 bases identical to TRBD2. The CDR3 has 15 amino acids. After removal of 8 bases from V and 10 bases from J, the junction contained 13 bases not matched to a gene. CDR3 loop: CASGTGTSGLGEQFF. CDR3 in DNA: TGTGCCAGCGGTACCGGGACTAGCGGCCTAGGGGAGCAGTTCTTC.